The text below deals with one T cell receptor beta chain. Antigen specificity is unknown. Sequenced by immunoSEQ multiplex PCR; TCRdb stores in-frame clones only, minus some. The data contain 45,000 to 65,000 clones, about 85% of them singletons. This entry comes from a study of OX40 agonist ivuxolimab in advanced cancers. Study-wide background: Three patients, one with hepatocellular carcinoma and two with cutaneous melanoma, responded partially. Study findings and constraints: CD8+ T cells were the subset that, on average, had more expanded clones than CD4+. Both CD4+ and CD8+ T cell populations in blood had undergone clonal expansion by week 6 at 0.1 to 3.0 mg/kg. Those patients achieving a partial response at 0.1-3.0 mg/kg showed among the lowest clonal expansion.

Between the trimmed V and J ends, which lost 7 bases and 3 bases, there was a span of 13 bases. The CDR3 extends over 14 amino acids. CDR1 and CDR2 (germline): MNHNY, SVGAGI (reference sequence). This chain uses TRBV6-6 with TRBJ2-1; tentatively, D is TRBD2 (7 bases). This receptor was identified in an adult with an advanced solid tumor such as melanoma, head and neck, liver or kidney cancer. This specimen consisted of CD4+ or CD8+ T cells sorted from blood, obtained in a trial of the OX40 agonist ivuxolimab. CDR3 bases: TGTGCCAGCAATCTAGGGGGGGACTACAATGAGCAGTTCTTC. This translates into CASNLGGDYNEQFF.